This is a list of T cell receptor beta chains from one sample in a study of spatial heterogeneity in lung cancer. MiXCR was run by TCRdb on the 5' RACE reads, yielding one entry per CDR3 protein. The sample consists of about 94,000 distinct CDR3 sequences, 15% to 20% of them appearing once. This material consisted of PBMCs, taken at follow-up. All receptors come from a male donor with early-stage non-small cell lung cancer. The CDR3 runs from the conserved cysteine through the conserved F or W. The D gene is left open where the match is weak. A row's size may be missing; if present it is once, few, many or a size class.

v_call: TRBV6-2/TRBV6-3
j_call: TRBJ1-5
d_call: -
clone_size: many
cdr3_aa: CASSYPGGGNQPQHF
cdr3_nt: TGTGCCAGCAGTTACCCGGGGGGAGGCAATCAGCCCCAGCATTTT

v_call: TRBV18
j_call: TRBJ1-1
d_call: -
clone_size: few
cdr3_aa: CASSSQDLGAEAFF
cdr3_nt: TGTGCCAGCTCATCCCAGGACCTGGGGGCTGAAGCTTTCTTT

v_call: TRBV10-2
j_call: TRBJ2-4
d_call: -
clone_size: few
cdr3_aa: CASSDSLAVKNIQYF
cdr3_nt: TGCGCCAGCAGTGATAGCTTGGCAGTCAAAAACATTCAGTACTTC

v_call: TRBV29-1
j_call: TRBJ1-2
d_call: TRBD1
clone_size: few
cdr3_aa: CSAWDSTPYGYTF
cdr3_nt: TGCAGCGCCTGGGACAGCACCCCCTATGGCTACACCTTC

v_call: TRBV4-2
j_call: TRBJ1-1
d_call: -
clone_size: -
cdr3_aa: CASSPLTGNTEAFF
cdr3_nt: TGTGCCAGCAGCCCTCTGACAGGGAACACTGAAGCTTTCTTT

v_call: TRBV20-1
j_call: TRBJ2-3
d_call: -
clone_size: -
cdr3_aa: CSAPPRSRLAKTDTQYF
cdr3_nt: TGCAGTGCTCCCCCCCGAAGCCGCCTAGCGAAGACAGATACGCAGTATTTT

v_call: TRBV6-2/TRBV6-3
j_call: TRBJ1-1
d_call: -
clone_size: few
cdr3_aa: CASSYAGNTEAFF
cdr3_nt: TGTGCCAGCAGTTACGCGGGGAACACTGAAGCTTTCTTT

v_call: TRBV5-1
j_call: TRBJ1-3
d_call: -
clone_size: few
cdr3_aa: CASSPRTSGNTIYF
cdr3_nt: TGCGCCAGCAGCCCCAGGACATCTGGAAACACCATATATTTT

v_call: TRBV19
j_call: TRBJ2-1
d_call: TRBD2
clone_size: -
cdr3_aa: CASRTSGSSYNEQFF
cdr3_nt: TGTGCCAGTAGAACTAGCGGCAGCTCCTACAATGAGCAGTTCTTC

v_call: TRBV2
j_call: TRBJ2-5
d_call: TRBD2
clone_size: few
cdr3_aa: CASSHRTSGIQETQYF
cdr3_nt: TGTGCCAGCAGTCACCGGACTAGCGGCATCCAAGAGACCCAGTACTTC

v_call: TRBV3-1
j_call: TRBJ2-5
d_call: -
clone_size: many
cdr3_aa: CASSQMTGGETQYF
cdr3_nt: TGTGCCAGCAGTCAAATGACCGGGGGAGAGACCCAGTACTTC

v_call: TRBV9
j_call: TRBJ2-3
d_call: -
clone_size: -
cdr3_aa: CASSVGGLRTDTQYF
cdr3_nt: TGTGCCAGCAGCGTGGGTGGACTGAGAACAGATACGCAGTATTTT

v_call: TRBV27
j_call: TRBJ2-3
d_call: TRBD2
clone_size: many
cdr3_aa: CASSLSASGRNTQYF
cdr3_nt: TGTGCCAGCAGTTTAAGCGCTAGCGGAAGGAATACGCAGTATTTT

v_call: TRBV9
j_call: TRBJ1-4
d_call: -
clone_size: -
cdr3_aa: CASSLQGSQPEKLFF
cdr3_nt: TGTGCCAGCAGCCTACAGGGTTCGCAGCCTGAAAAACTGTTTTTT

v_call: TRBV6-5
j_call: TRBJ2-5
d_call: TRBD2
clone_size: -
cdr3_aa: CASSYSTSGAQETQYF
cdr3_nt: TGTGCCAGCAGTTACTCAACTAGCGGAGCCCAAGAGACCCAGTACTTC

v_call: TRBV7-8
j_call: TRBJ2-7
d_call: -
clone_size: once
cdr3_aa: CASSLVKTGGGYEQYF
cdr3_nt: TGTGCCAGCAGCTTAGTTAAGACAGGCGGAGGCTACGAGCAGTACTTC

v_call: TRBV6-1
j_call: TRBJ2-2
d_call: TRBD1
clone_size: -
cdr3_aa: CASSGRFGTANTGELFF
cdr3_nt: TGTGCCAGCAGTGGCCGGTTCGGGACAGCGAACACCGGGGAGCTGTTTTTT

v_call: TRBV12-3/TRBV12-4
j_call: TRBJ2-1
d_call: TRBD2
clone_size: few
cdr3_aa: CASSLTSANEQFF
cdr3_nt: TGTGCCAGCAGTTTAACTAGCGCTAATGAGCAGTTCTTC

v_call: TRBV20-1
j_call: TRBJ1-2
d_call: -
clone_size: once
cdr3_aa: CSARDLGRGSVNGYTF
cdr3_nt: TGCAGTGCTAGAGATCTCGGAAGGGGGAGTGTGAATGGCTACACCTTC

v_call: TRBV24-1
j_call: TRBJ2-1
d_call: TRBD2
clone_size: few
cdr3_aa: CATSDPGLAGNEQFF
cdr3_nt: TGTGCCACCAGTGACCCCGGACTAGCGGGAAATGAGCAGTTCTTC

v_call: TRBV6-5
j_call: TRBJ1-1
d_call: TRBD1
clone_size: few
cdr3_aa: CASSAGTANTEAFF
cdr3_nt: TGTGCCAGCAGTGCCGGGACAGCGAACACTGAAGCTTTCTTT

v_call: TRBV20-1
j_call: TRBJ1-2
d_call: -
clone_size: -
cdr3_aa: CSARRLWDGGYTF
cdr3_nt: TGCAGTGCTAGGCGACTTTGGGACGGCGGCTACACCTTC

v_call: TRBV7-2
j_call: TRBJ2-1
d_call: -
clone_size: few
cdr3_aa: CASSPPGRGVYNEQFF
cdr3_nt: TGTGCCAGCAGTCCCCCGGGGAGAGGGGTCTACAATGAGCAGTTCTTC

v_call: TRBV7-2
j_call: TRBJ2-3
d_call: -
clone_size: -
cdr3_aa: CASSLPPLGDTQYF
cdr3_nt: TGTGCCAGCAGCCTCCCCCCGTTGGGGGATACGCAGTATTTT

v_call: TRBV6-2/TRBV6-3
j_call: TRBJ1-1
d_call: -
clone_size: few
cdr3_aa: CASTYTGMNTEAFF
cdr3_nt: TGTGCCAGTACCTATACAGGGATGAACACTGAAGCTTTCTTT

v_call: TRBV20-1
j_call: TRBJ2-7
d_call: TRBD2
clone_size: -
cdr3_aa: CSARAGRAYEQYF
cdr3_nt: TGCAGTGCTAGGGCCGGGAGGGCCTACGAGCAGTACTTC

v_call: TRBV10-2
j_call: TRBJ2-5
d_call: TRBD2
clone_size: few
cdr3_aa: CASSEIAGPGETQYF
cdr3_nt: TGCGCCAGCAGTGAGATAGCGGGGCCGGGTGAGACCCAGTACTTC

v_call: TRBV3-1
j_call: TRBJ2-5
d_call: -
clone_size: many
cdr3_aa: CASSKRGGETQYF
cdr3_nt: TGTGCCAGCAGCAAACGAGGTGGCGAGACCCAGTACTTC

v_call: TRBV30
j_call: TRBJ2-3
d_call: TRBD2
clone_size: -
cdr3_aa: CAALTSGGATDTQYF
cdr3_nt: TGTGCCGCCTTGACTAGCGGGGGAGCAACAGATACGCAGTATTTT

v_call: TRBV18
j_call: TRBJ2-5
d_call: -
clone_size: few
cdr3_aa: CASSLKKETQYF
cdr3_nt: TGTGCCAGCTCACTAAAGAAAGAGACCCAGTACTTC

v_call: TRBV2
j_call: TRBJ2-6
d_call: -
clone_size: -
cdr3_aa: CASRQILTSYSGANVLTF
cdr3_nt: TGTGCCAGCAGACAAATATTAACTAGCTATTCTGGGGCCAACGTCCTGACTTTC

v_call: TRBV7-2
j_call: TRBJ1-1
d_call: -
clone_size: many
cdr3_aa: CASSPSGARSEAFF
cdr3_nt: TGTGCCAGCAGCCCCTCGGGGGCGCGGTCTGAAGCTTTCTTT

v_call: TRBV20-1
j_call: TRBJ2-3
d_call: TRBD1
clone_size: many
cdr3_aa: CSARETFGTGTDTQYF
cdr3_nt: TGCAGTGCTAGAGAAACTTTCGGGACAGGCACAGATACGCAGTATTTT

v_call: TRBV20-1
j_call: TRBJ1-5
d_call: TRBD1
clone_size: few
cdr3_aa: CSARGQGLQPQHF
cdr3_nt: TGCAGTGCTAGGGGACAGGGTCTCCAGCCCCAGCATTTT

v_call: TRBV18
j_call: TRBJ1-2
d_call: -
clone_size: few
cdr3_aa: CASSPSPGTYGYTF
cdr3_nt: TGTGCCAGCTCACCTTCCCCGGGGACCTATGGCTACACCTTC

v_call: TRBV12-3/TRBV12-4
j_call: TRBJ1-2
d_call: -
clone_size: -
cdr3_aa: CASSQPRDAREKRYGYTF
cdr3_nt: TGTGCCAGCAGCCAACCTAGGGACGCCAGGGAAAAGCGGTATGGCTACACCTTC

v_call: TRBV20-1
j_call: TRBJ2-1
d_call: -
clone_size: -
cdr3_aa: CSARAGSNSYNEQFF
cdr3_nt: TGCAGTGCTAGGGCCGGGAGCAACTCCTACAATGAGCAGTTCTTC

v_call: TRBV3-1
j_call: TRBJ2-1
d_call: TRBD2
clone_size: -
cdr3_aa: CASSFRTSGREVEQFF
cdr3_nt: TGTGCCAGCAGCTTCCGGACTAGCGGGAGGGAAGTTGAGCAGTTCTTC

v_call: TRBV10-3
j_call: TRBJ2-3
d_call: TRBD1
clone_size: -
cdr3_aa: CATEDRVLNTQYF
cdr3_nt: TGTGCCACCGAGGACAGGGTTTTAAATACGCAGTATTTT

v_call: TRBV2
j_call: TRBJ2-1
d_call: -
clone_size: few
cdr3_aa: CASDGTGYNEQFF
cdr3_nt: TGTGCCAGCGACGGGACTGGATACAATGAGCAGTTCTTC

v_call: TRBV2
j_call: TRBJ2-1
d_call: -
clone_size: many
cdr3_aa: CASRPGASVEQFF
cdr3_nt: TGTGCCAGCAGGCCTGGGGCTAGCGTTGAGCAGTTCTTC

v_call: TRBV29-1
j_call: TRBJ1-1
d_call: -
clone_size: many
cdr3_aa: CSVVKGNTEAFF
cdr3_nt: TGCAGCGTTGTGAAGGGGAACACTGAAGCTTTCTTT

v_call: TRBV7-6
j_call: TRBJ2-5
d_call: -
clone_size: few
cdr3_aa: CASSLANFQETQYF
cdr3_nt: TGTGCCAGCAGCTTAGCAAACTTTCAAGAGACCCAGTACTTC